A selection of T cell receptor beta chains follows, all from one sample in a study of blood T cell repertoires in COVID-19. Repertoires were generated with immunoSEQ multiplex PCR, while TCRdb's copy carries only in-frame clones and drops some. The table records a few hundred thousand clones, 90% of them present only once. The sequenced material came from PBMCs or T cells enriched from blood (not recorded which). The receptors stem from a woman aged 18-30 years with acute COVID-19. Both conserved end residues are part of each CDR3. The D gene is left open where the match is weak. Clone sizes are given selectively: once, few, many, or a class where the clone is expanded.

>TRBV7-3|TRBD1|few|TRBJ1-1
TGTGCCAGCAGCCCAGGGACAGGGGAGGGCACTGAAGCTTTCTTT
CASSPGTGEGTEAFF
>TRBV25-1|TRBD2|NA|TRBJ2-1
TGTGCCAGCAGTGATTACCTCCTAGCGGGAGGCTCCATTAATGAGCAGTTCTTC
CASSDYLLAGGSINEQFF
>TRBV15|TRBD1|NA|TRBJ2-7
TGTGCCACCAGCAGGGAAGACAGGGGAAGGGACGAGCAGTACTTC
CATSREDRGRDEQYF
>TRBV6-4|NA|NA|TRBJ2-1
TGTGCCAGCAGTGACTCGTCCCAGGGTCTTGATGAGCAGTTCTTC
CASSDSSQGLDEQFF
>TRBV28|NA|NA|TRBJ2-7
TGTGCCAGCAGTCTTGGGGGCAGGATCTACGAGCAGTACTTC
CASSLGGRIYEQYF
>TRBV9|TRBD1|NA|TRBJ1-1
TGTGCCAGCAGCCTTGTCCCCCAGGGGGTACAGAACACTGAAGCTTTCTTT
CASSLVPQGVQNTEAFF
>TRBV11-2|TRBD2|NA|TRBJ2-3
TGTGCCAGCAGCTTCGCACTAGCGGGATTCACAGATACGCAGTATTTT
CASSFALAGFTDTQYF
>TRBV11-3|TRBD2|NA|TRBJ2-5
TGTGCCAGCAGTAGCGGGAACCAAGAGACCCAGTACTTC
CASSSGNQETQYF
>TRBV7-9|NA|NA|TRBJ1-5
TGTGCCAGCAGCTTCGACTTATATCAGCCCCAGCATTTT
CASSFDLYQPQHF
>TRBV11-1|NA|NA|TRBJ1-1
TGTGCCACCGGGGGGGGAGAAGTCACTGAAGCTTTCTTT
CATGGGEVTEAFF
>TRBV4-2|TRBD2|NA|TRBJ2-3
TGTGCCAGCACCAAATTCGGGATCGATAGCGGGGGCCGCACAGATACGCAGTATTTT
CASTKFGIDSGGRTDTQYF
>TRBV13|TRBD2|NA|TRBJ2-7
TGTGCCAGCAGCCCTGGGGGGGTGAGCTCCTACGAGCAGTACTTC
CASSPGGVSSYEQYF
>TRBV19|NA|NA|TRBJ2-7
TGTGCCAGTAGTAGGACGGACAGCTACGAGCAGTACTTC
CASSRTDSYEQYF
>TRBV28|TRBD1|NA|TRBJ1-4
TGTGCCAGCAGTGACCGACAGGGGCTTAATGAAAAACTGTTTTTT
CASSDRQGLNEKLFF
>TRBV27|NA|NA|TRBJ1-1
TGTGCCAGCAGTTTAGCCAGTCCCACTGAAGCTTTCTTT
CASSLASPTEAFF
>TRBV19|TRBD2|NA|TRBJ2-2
TGTGCCAGTAGTCAGACTAGCGGGTGGCCCGGGGAGCTGTTTTTT
CASSQTSGWPGELFF
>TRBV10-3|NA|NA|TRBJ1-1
TGTGCCATCAGCGGGGGGAGGGAAGCTTTCTTT
CAISGGREAFF
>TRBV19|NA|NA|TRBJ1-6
TGTGCCAGTAGTCCTGGGACTGATTCACCCCTCCACTTT
CASSPGTDSPLHF